The entry below gives a single T cell receptor beta chain sequence along with its context. Original methodology: Counts of nucleated cells, estimated from reference gene primer amplification, were obtained. The protocol was immunoSEQ multiplex PCR, while the TCRdb copy is restricted to in-frame clones and leaves out a portion. V, J and clone size derive from that table, while D and trimming were established from the DNA sequence. The repertoire holds some 700,000 clones, 85% to 90% seen once, with around 0.3% in the top ten. The CDR3 spans 14 residues. V lost 3 bases and J lost 4, with 12 bases in between. CDR1 and CDR2 (germline): SGHTA, FQGTGA. This entry belongs to a study of blood T cell repertoires in COVID-19. For the study at large: Whether acute or convalescent, the COVID-19 samples came from the United States, Italy and Spain.

The chain has TRBV7-3 and TRBJ2-5; D gene unclear. The receptor comes from a young woman with acute or convalescent COVID-19. Sequenced input: peripheral blood. CDR3 in amino acids: CASSFSDNGETQYF. The CDR3 DNA reads as TGTGCCAGCAGCTTTTCTGACAATGGAGAGACCCAGTACTTC.